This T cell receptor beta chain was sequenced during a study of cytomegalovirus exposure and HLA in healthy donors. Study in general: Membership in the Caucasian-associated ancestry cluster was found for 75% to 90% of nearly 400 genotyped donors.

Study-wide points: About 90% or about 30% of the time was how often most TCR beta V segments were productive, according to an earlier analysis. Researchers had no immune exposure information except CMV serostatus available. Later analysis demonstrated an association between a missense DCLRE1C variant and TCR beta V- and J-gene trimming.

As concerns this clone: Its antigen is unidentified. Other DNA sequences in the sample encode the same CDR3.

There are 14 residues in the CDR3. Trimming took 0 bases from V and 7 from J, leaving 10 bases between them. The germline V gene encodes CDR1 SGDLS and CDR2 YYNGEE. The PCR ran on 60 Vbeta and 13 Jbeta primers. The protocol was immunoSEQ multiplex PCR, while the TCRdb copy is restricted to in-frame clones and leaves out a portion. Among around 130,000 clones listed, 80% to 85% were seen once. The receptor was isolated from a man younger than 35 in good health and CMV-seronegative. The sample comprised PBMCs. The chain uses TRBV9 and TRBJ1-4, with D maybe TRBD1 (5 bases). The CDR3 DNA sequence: TGTGCCAGCAGCGTAGGCCAGGGTGGTGAAAAACTGTTTTTT. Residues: CASSVGQGGEKLFF.